This T cell receptor (beta chain) was found in a study of low-dose radiotherapy and immunotherapy resistance in tumors. TRAV and TRBV primers primed cDNA for both TCRalpha and TCRbeta. TCRs were amplified for 15 to 25 PCR cycles with a constant-region primer and V-primer adapter. One entry per CDR3 protein, called by TCRdb with MiXCR from the reads. The sample has under 35,000 distinct CDR3 sequences, 45% to 50% seen once. The time point here: after trial treatment. Treatment indicated: LDRT plus nivolumab, ipilimumab, low-dose cyclophosphamide and aspirin (RACIN trial). As concerns this clonotype: A junction boundary mismatches the germline segment, possibly from a read error.

This CDR3 is 16 amino acids long. Germline V gives CDR1 MNHEY, CDR2 SMNVEV (reference sequence). The receptor was derived from a male donor with gallbladder cancer. Specimen: PBMCs, collected after low-dose radiotherapy plus immunotherapy. J is TRBJ2-3 and V is TRBV27; tentative D call: TRBD1 (5 bases). CDR3 protein: CASSIEAWGGTETQYF. CDR3 bases: TGTGCCAGCAGTATCGAAGCGTGGGGCGGCACAGAAACGCAGTATTTT.